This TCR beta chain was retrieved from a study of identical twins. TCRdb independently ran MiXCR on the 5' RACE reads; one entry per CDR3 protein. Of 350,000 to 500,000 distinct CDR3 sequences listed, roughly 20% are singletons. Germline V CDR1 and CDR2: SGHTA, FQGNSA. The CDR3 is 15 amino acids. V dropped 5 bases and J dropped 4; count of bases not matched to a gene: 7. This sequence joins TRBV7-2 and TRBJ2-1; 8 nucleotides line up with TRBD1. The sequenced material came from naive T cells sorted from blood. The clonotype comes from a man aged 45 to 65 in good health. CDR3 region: CASSVSGQVYNEQFF. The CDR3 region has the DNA TGTGCCAGCAGCGTCTCGGGACAGGTGTACAATGAGCAGTTCTTC. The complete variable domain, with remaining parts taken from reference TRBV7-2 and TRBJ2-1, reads GAGVSQSPSNKVTEKGKDVELRCDPISGHTALYWYRQSLGQGLEFLIYFQGNSAPDKSGLPSDRFSAERTGGSVSTLTIQRTQQEDSAVYLCASSVSGQVYNEQFFGPGTRLTVL.